These 21 T cell receptor beta chains share one sample of origin, sequenced in a study of cytomegalovirus exposure and HLA in healthy donors. Researchers ran the PCR with 60 Vbeta and 13 Jbeta primers. Repertoires were generated with immunoSEQ multiplex PCR, while TCRdb's copy carries only in-frame clones and drops some. The table has about 38,000 clones, roughly 67% seen once. The sample was PBMCs. Receptors were obtained from a man aged 45-65 years in good health and CMV-seropositive.

V is TRBV29-1 and J is TRBJ2-7; 10 nucleotides align to TRBD1. The CDR3 extends over 13 amino acids. Germline CDR1 SQVTM, CDR2 ANQGSEA. Trimming cost V 5 bases and J 4 bases; bases outside gene matches: 5. The CDR3 spells CSVLGQGGYEQYF. For the CDR3, the DNA is TGCAGCGTTCTAGGACAGGGGGGTTACGAGCAGTACTTC.

CDR3 nucleotide sequence: TGTGCCAGCAGCTTACCCGGGACAGGGAGCTACGAGCAGTACTTC. It codes for CASSLPGTGSYEQYF. The V call is TRBV5-4, the J call TRBJ2-7; 9 bases are a match to TRBD1. Germline V CDR1 and CDR2: SGHNT, YYREEE (reference sequence). This CDR3 has 15 residues. Unmatched junction bases numbered 6, after V lost 2 bases and J lost 3 bases.

This clone was seen a few times. The chain uses TRBV4-3 and TRBJ2-3; TRBD1 might be the D (6 bases). V was pared by 0 bases and J by 1 base, with 11 bases between. The CDR3 runs 16 residues. Germline V gene lookup returns CDR1 LGHNA and CDR2 YSLEER. The DNA of the CDR3 is TGCGCCAGCAGCCAAGATCCGGGACACCGCACAGATACGCAGTATTTT. Protein product: CASSQDPGHRTDTQYF.

This chain joins TRBV18 and TRBJ1-5; D might be TRBD1 (5 bases). Germline loops: CDR1 KGHSH, CDR2 LQKENI. V lost 4 bases to trimming and J lost 9 bases, with 13 bases between them. CDR3 length: 13 amino acids. The DNA for the CDR3 is TGTGCCAGCTCACGGGGCAGCGAGTCGCCCCAGCATTTT. Amino acids: CASSRGSESPQHF.

V gene TRBV27 combines with J gene TRBJ2-6; tentatively, D is TRBD1 (5 bases). Per germline, CDR1 MNHEY and CDR2 SMNVEV (reference sequence). The CDR3 spans 14 residues. As DNA, the CDR3 is TGTGGATTCCCCAACAGGTCTGGGGCCAACGTCCTGACTTTC. It translates to CGFPNRSGANVLTF.

This clone is a singleton in its sample. This sequence joins TRBV6-5 and TRBJ2-7; 8 bases agree with TRBD1. There are 14 residues in the CDR3. Per the germline V gene, CDR1 is MNHEY and CDR2 is SVGAGI. Germline trimming cut 6 bases from V and 3 bases from J; bases unmatched to any gene: 7. The CDR3 protein is CASREGTGFYEQYF. CDR3 bases: TGTGCCAGCAGAGAAGGGACAGGATTCTACGAGCAGTACTTC.

V and J are TRBV7-2 and TRBJ2-6, with a tentative D call TRBD2 (6 bases). The CDR3 length is 18 residues. CDR1 is SGHTA and CDR2 is FQGNSA in the germline V gene. The V and J ends lost 4 bases and 2 bases respectively, with 18 bases between them. The chain's CDR3 is CASSSVFGGLAGANVLTF. In DNA, the CDR3 is TGTGCCAGCAGCTCCGTTTTCGGGGGTCTAGCTGGGGCCAACGTCCTGACTTTC.

The V gene is TRBV10-3, the J gene TRBJ2-3; 10 nucleotides agree with TRBD2. J was trimmed by 3 bases and V by 11 bases; bases with no gene match: 5. Germline lookup yields CDR1 ENHRY and CDR2 SYGVKD. This CDR3 has 13 amino acids. As DNA, the CDR3 is TGTGCCGTCCTAGCGGGGGAGACAGATACGCAGTATTTT. Its protein is CAVLAGETDTQYF.

The V call is TRBV6-5, the J call TRBJ2-3, with 9 positions matching TRBD1. The CDR3 is 15 residues long. Germline CDR1 reads MNHEY; CDR2 reads SVGAGI. Unmatched junction bases numbered 6, after V lost 6 bases and J lost 2 bases. This CDR3 is CASSRQGGTTDTQYF. CDR3 DNA sequence: TGTGCCAGCAGCAGACAGGGGGGGACCACAGATACGCAGTATTTT.

The chain couples TRBV30 to TRBJ2-5, with 7 positions matching TRBD1. Unmatched junction bases numbered 11, after V lost 4 bases and J lost 6 bases. The CDR3 is 14 residues long. Per the germline V gene, CDR1 is GTSNPN and CDR2 is SVGIG (reference sequence). The CDR3 here is CAWTGDDRVKTQYF. For the CDR3, the DNA is TGTGCCTGGACCGGGGACGACAGGGTGAAGACCCAGTACTTC.

There are a few counts of this clone. V gene TRBV28 combines with J gene TRBJ2-6; the D gene is possibly TRBD1 (5 bases). The CDR3 covers 15 residues. CDR1 and CDR2 from the germline V gene are MDHEN and SYDVKM. Trimming removed 6 bases at V and 2 bases at J, with 11 bases between. The CDR3 is CASRSPTAGANVLTF. The CDR3 DNA follows: TGTGCCAGCAGAAGCCCGACAGCTGGGGCCAACGTCCTGACTTTC.

A single count supports this clone. The genes are TRBV19 and TRBJ1-4; D might be TRBD1 (6 bases). This CDR3 is 13 amino acids long. CDR1 LNHDA and CDR2 SQIVND come from the germline V gene (reference sequence). V was trimmed by 7 bases and J by 5 bases, leaving 11 bases between them. DNA for the CDR3: TGTGCCAGTATAGGTCAGGGGAATGAAAAACTGTTTTTT. It specifies CASIGQGNEKLFF.

Only a few counts were recorded for this clone. The chain links TRBV4-1 to TRBJ1-4; TRBD1 matches at 9 bases. The CDR3 covers 16 residues. Germline lookup yields CDR1 MGHRA and CDR2 YSYEKL. Losses at the gene ends were 3 bases for V and 8 bases for J; bases not matched to a gene: 10. CDR3 nucleotides: TGCGCCAGCAGCCAGGAACCCGGGACAGGGAGGGAAAAACTGTTTTTT. Its translation is CASSQEPGTGREKLFF.

The rearrangement joins TRBV2 to TRBJ1-1; TRBD1 matches at 8 bases. Germline V lookup: CDR1 SNHLY, CDR2 FYNNEI. The CDR3 sequence is 15 residues long. Losses at the gene ends were 6 bases for V and 4 bases for J; bases not matched to a gene: 10. CDR3 protein: CASRGYRGSSTEAFF. The CDR3 DNA follows: TGTGCCAGCAGGGGGTACAGGGGGAGTAGCACTGAAGCTTTCTTT.

V and J are TRBV27 and TRBJ1-1, with D hard to call. This CDR3 comprises 12 residues. Germline CDR1 MNHEY, CDR2 SMNVEV (reference sequence). The V gene lost 5 bases and the J gene lost 7 bases, with 11 bases spanning the gap. This CDR3 is CASSLIRGEAFF. In nucleotides, the CDR3 is TGTGCCAGCAGTCTTATCCGGGGTGAAGCTTTCTTT.

The chain carries TRBV11-2 and TRBJ1-2, with D possibly matching TRBD1 (6 bases). Per germline, CDR1 SGHAT and CDR2 FQNNGV. The V end was cut by 7 bases, the J end by 4 bases, with 16 bases between. This CDR3 region has 14 residues. The CDR3 reads CASTSLQGTYGYTF. DNA for the CDR3: TGTGCCAGCACCTCACTACAGGGCACCTATGGCTACACCTTC. The full variable domain, in which reference TRBV11-2 and TRBJ1-2 provide the parts outside the CDR3, is EAGVAQSPRYKIIEKRQSVAFWCNPISGHATLYWYQQILGQGPKLLIQFQNNGVVDDSQLPKDRFSAERLKGVDSTLKIQPAKLEDSAVYLCASTSLQGTYGYTFGSGTRLTVV.

The V and J genes are TRBV28 and TRBJ1-1; 9 bases agree with TRBD1. The CDR3 runs to 16 residues. Per the germline V gene, CDR1 is MDHEN and CDR2 is SYDVKM. J gave up 1 base and V 6 bases, and 9 bases lay outside the gene matches. The CDR3 nucleotides are TGTGCCAGCAGCACCGGACAGGGGATACCGAACACTGAAGCTTTCTTT. It yields the protein CASSTGQGIPNTEAFF.

The chain links TRBV19 to TRBJ1-1; the match to TRBD1 covers 7 bases. Germline loops: CDR1 LNHDA, CDR2 SQIVND (reference sequence). The CDR3 length is 15 residues. J lost 2 bases, V lost 10 bases, and 13 bases had no gene match. The CDR3 is CATLKTGKINTEAFF. The CDR3 DNA reads as TGTGCCACCCTCAAGACAGGGAAGATTAACACTGAAGCTTTCTTT.

The chain combines TRBV18 with TRBJ1-4; 8 positions match TRBD1. V dropped 4 bases and J dropped 7; count of bases not matched to a gene: 8. This CDR3 contains 15 residues. Germline lookup yields CDR1 KGHSH and CDR2 LQKENI. The CDR3 nucleotides read TGTGCCAGCTCACTCCCAGGGGGCCTGGGTGAAAAACTGTTTTTT. Its protein product is CASSLPGGLGEKLFF.

V and J are TRBV7-9 and TRBJ2-7, with 10 bases identical to TRBD1. The junction had 5 bases not matched to a gene; V was cut back by 1 base and J by 2 bases. The CDR3 length is 16 residues. CDR1 and CDR2 from the germline V gene are SEHNR and FQNEAQ (reference sequence). CDR3 amino acids: CASSLGRGQGPYEQYF. The CDR3 nucleotides read TGTGCCAGCAGCTTAGGGAGGGGACAGGGGCCCTACGAGCAGTACTTC.

The chain carries TRBV19 and TRBJ1-4, with D tentatively TRBD1 (5 bases). This CDR3 is built from 14 residues. The V end was cut by 6 bases, the J end by 3 bases, with 11 bases between. Germline assignment: CDR1 LNHDA and CDR2 SQIVND (reference sequence). The CDR3 region has the DNA TGTGCCAGTAGCAGGGATTGGGCTAATGAAAAACTGTTTTTT. It translates to CASSRDWANEKLFF.